This T cell receptor (beta chain) stems from a study of T cells after yellow fever vaccination. The junction had 8 bases not matched to a gene; V was cut back by 8 bases and J by 7 bases. This CDR3 is 13 amino acids long. Germline assignment: CDR1 SNHLY and CDR2 FYNNEI. Note on this clonotype: The antigen is unknown.

General study results and limits: FACS-sorted repertoires could contain abundant clonotypes contaminating from the bulk population.

TCRdb used MiXCR to reprocess the 5' RACE reads, holding one entry per CDR3 protein. The data contain roughly 520,000 distinct CDR3 sequences, around a fifth of them seen just once; the ten biggest clones take up about a sixth. Material: PBMCs, obtained 21 days after the first yellow fever vaccination. This receptor was obtained from a young man who received the YFV17D yellow fever vaccine. This sequence joins TRBV2 and TRBJ1-5; 7 bases map to TRBD1. The CDR3 DNA is TGTGCCAGCGTACAGGGGCTGAGGCAGCCCCAGCATTTT. It translates to CASVQGLRQPQHF.